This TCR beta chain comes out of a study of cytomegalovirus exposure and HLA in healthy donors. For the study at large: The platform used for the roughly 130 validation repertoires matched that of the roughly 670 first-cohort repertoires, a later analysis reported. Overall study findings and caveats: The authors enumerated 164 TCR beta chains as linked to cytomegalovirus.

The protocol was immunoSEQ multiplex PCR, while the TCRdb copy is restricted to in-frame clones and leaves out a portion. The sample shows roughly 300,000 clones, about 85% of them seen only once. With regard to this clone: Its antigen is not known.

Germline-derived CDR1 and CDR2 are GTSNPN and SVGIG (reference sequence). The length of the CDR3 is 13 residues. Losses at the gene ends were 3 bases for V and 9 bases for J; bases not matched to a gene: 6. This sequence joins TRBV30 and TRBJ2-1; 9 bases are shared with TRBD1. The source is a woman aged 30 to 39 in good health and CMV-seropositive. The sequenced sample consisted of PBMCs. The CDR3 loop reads CAWSRGGQGEQFF. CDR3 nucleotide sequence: TGTGCCTGGAGCAGGGGGGGACAGGGTGAGCAGTTCTTC.